What follows is one T cell receptor (beta chain) and its context. The antigen is undetermined. This record belongs to a study of graft-versus-host responses after intestinal transplantation. Overall study findings and caveats: Allografts of one patient group, those with graft-donor T cell macrochimerism, had high graft-versus-host to host-versus-graft clonal ratios.

The assay was immunoSEQ multiplex PCR, and TCRdb's table has in-frame clones only and misses some. The repertoire holds tens of thousands of clones, with 91% as singletons. Germline CDR1 reads SQVTM; CDR2 reads ANQGSEA. The CDR3 is made up of 14 amino acids. The J segment lost 4 bases and the V segment lost 4 bases, leaving 8 bases of the junction unmatched. This TCR was sampled from a human donor who received an intestinal transplant. The chain combines TRBV29-1 with TRBJ2-3; 7 bases map to TRBD1. The material was unstimulated CD4+ T cells sorted from spleen or lymph node cells, obtained before intestinal transplant. CDR3 residues: CSVAQGGAADTQYF. In DNA form, the CDR3 reads TGCAGCGTTGCGCAAGGGGGCGCCGCAGATACGCAGTATTTT.